This passage covers 3 T cell receptor beta chains from one sample sequenced in a study of blood T cell repertoires in COVID-19. Assay: immunoSEQ multiplex PCR; the TCRdb copy retains only in-frame clones and omits some. Of 150,000 to 200,000 clones listed, around 84% are singletons. Sequencing was carried out using PBMCs or T cells enriched from blood (not recorded which). These receptors came from a woman aged 45 to 65 who had recovered from COVID-19.

This sequence joins TRBV4-1 and TRBJ1-3, with a tentative D call TRBD1 (6 bases). The CDR3 covers 15 residues. The germline CDR1 and CDR2 sequences are MGHRA and YSYEKL. The V end lost 4 bases, the J end lost 0 bases, and 10 bases lay between the germline ends. This CDR3 reads CASSPTTGSGNTIYF. The CDR3 coding sequence is TGCGCCAGCAGCCCCACGACAGGCTCTGGAAACACCATATATTTT.

V usage is TRBV7-2 and J usage is TRBJ1-6; possible D gene TRBD1, 6 bases. This CDR3 is built from 15 residues. Trimming shortened V by 5 bases and J by 5 bases, and 13 bases separated the two germline ends. CDR1 is SGHTA and CDR2 is FQGNSA in the germline V gene. CDR3: CASSLQGPNNSPLHF. CDR3 sequence (DNA): TGTGCCAGCAGCCTACAGGGACCCAATAATTCACCCCTCCACTTT.

This clone has just a few counts. The chain links TRBV6-1 to TRBJ1-2, with D perhaps TRBD1 (6 bases). Germline CDR1 MNHNS, CDR2 SASEGT. The germline V and J ends were trimmed by 2 bases and 0 bases, with 16 bases remaining between them. This CDR3 region has 17 residues. The CDR3 sequence is CASSEREQGSSNYGYTF. The CDR3 bases are TGTGCCAGCAGTGAAAGGGAACAGGGATCCTCTAACTATGGCTACACCTTC.